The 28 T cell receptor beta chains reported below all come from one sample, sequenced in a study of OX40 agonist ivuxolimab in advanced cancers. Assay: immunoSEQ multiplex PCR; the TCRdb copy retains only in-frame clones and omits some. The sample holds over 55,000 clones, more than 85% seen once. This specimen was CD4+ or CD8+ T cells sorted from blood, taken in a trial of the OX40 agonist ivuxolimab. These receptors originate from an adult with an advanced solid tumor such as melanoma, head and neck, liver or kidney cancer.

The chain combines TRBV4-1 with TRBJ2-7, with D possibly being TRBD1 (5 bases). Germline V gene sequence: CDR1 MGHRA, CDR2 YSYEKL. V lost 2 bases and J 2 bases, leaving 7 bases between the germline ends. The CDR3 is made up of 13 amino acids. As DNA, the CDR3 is TGCGCCAGCAGCCAACAGGGTCCCTACGAGCAGTACTTC. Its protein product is CASSQQGPYEQYF.

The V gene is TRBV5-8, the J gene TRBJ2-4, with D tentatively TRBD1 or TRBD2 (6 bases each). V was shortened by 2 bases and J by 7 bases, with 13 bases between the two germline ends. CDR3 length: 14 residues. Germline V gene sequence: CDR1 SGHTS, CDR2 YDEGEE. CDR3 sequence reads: CASSFRGLGNIQYF. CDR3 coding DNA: TGTGCCAGCAGCTTCAGGGGACTCGGGAACATTCAGTACTTC.

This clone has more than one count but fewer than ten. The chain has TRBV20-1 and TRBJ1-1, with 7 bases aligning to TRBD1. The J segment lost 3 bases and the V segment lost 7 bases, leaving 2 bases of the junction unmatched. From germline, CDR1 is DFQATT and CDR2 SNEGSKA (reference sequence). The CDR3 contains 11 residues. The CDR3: CSGQGDTEAFF. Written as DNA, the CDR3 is TGCAGTGGACAGGGAGACACTGAAGCTTTCTTT.

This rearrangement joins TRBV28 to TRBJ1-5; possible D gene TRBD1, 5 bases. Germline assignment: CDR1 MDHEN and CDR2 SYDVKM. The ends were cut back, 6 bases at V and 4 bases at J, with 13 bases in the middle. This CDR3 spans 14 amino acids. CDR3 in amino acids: CASRNRQSNQPQHF. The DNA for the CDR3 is TGTGCCAGCAGGAATAGACAGTCAAATCAGCCCCAGCATTTT.

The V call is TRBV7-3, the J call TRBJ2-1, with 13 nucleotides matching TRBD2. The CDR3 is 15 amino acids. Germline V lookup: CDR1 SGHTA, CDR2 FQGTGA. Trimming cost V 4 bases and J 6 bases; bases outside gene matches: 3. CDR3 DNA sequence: TGTGCCAGCAGCTCGCGGACTAGCGGGGGCAATGAGCAGTTCTTC. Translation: CASSSRTSGGNEQFF.

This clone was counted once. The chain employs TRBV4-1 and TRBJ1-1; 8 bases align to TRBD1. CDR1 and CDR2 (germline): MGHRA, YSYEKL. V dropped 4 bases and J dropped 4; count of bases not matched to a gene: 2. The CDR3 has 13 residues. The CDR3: CASSLQGATEAFF. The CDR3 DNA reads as TGCGCCAGCAGCCTCCAGGGGGCCACTGAAGCTTTCTTT.

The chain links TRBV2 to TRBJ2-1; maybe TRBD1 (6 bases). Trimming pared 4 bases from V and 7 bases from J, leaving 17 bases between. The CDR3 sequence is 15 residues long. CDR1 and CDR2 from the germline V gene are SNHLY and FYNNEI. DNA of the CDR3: TGTGCCAGCAGTGTCTACGGGCAGGGGCTTAATGAGCAGTTCTTC. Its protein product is CASSVYGQGLNEQFF.

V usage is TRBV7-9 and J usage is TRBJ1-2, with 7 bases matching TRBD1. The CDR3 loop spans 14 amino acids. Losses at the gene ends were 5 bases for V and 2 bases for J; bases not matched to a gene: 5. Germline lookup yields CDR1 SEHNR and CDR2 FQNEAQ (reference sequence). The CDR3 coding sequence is TGTGCCAGCAGCACGCAGACAGGGAACTATGGCTACACCTTC. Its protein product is CASSTQTGNYGYTF.

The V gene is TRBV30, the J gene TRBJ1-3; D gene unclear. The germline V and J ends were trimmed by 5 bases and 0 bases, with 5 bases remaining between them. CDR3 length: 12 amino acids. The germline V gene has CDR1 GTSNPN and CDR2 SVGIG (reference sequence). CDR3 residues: CAWGSSGNTIYF. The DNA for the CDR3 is TGTGCCTGGGGAAGCTCTGGAAACACCATATATTTT.

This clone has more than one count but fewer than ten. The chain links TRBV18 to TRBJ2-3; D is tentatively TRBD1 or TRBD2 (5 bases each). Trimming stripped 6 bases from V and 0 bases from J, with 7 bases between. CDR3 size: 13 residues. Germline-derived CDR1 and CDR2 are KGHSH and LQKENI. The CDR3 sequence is CASSRDSTDTQYF. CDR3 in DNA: TGTGCCAGCTCTCGGGACAGCACAGATACGCAGTATTTT.

The CDR3 loop is CASSGGQRNNEQFF. In DNA form, the CDR3 reads TGTGCCAGCTCGGGGGGACAGAGAAACAATGAGCAGTTCTTC. This rearrangement joins TRBV5-5 to TRBJ2-1, with D perhaps being TRBD1 or TRBD2 (7 bases each). The CDR3 has 14 amino acids. Looked up from germline, CDR1 is SGHKS and CDR2 is YYEKEE (reference sequence). V gave up 7 bases and J gave up 5 bases, with 16 bases separating them.

CDR3 nucleotides: TGTGCCAGCAGTTACCGCCGCTCTGGGGCCAACGTCCTGACTTTC. This encodes CASSYRRSGANVLTF. The rearrangement links TRBV6-5 to TRBJ2-6, with D hard to call. CDR1 is MNHEY, CDR2 SVGAGI, per germline. This CDR3 has 15 residues. V shed 2 bases and J shed 0 bases, with 5 bases lying between them.

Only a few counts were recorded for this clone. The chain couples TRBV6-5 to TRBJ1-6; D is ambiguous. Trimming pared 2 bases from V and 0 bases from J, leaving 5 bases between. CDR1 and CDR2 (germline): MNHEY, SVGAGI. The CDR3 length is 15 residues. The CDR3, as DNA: TGTGCCAGCAGTTACGACACCTCCTATAATTCACCCCTCCACTTT. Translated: CASSYDTSYNSPLHF.

The CDR3 sequence: CASSISTSGNTGELFF. The CDR3 DNA sequence: TGTGCCAGTAGTATTAGCACTAGCGGGAACACCGGGGAGCTGTTTTTT. The chain employs TRBV19 and TRBJ2-2; 8 bases are shared with TRBD2. The V segment lost 3 bases and the J segment 1 base; nucleotides outside the gene matches: 4. Germline CDR1 is LNHDA and CDR2 is SQIVND (reference sequence). The CDR3 runs 16 residues.

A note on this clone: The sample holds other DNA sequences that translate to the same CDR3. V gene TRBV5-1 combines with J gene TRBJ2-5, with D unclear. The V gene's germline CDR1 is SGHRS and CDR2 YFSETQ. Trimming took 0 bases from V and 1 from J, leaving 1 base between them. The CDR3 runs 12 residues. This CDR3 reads CASSLGQETQYF. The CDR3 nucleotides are TGCGCCAGCAGCTTGGGCCAAGAGACCCAGTACTTC.

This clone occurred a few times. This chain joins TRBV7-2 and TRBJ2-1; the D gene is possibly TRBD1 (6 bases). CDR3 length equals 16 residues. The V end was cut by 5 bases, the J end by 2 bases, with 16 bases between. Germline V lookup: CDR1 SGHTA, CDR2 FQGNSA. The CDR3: CASSPDTGTPYNEQFF. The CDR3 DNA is TGTGCCAGCAGCCCTGACACCGGGACACCCTACAATGAGCAGTTCTTC. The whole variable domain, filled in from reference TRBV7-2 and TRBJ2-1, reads GAGVSQSPSNKVTEKGKDVELRCDPISGHTALYWYRQSLGQGLEFLIYFQGNSAPDKSGLPSDRFSAERTGGSVSTLTIQRTQQEDSAVYLCASSPDTGTPYNEQFFGPGTRLTVL.

CDR3 protein: CAKTAGGSYGYTF. In DNA form, the CDR3 reads TGTGCCAAAACGGCGGGGGGAAGCTATGGCTACACCTTC. The V and J genes are TRBV10-3 and TRBJ1-2; tentatively, D is TRBD1 (5 bases). Germline V CDR1 and CDR2: ENHRY, SYGVKD. The germline V and J ends were trimmed by 10 bases and 4 bases, with 16 bases remaining between them. The CDR3 loop spans 13 amino acids.

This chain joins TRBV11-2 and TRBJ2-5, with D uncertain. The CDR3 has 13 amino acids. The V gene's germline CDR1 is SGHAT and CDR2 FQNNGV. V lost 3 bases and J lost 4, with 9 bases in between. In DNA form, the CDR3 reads TGTGCCAGCAGCTTTGGTTCAGGAGAGACCCAGTACTTC. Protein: CASSFGSGETQYF.

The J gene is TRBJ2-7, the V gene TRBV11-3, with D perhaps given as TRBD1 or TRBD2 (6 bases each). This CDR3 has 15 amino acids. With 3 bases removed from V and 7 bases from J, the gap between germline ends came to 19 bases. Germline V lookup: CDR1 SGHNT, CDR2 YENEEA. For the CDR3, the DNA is TGTGCCAGCAGCTTGGGGCAGGGGACTGGGGGAGAGCAGTACTTC. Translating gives CASSLGQGTGGEQYF.

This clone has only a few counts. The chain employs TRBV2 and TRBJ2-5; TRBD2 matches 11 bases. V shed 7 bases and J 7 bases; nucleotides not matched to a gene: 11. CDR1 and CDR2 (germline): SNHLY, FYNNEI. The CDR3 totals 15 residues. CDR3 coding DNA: TGTGCCAGCATCCGGCCTAGCGGGGGGTGGGGGACCCAGTACTTC. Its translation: CASIRPSGGWGTQYF. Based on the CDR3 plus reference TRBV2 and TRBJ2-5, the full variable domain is EPEVTQTPSHQVTQMGQEVILRCVPISNHLYFYWYRQILGQKVEFLVSFYNNEISEKSEIFDDQFSVERPDGSNFTLKIRSTKLEDSAMYFCASIRPSGGWGTQYFGPGTRLLVL.

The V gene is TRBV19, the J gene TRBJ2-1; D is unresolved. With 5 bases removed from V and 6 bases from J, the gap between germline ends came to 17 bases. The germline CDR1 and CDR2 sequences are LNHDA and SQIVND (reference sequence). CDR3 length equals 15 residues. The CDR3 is CASSVIVGFTNEQFF. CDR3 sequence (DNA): TGTGCCAGTAGTGTCATAGTGGGGTTTACCAATGAGCAGTTCTTC.

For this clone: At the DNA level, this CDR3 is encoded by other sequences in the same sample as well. CDR3 residues: CASSLGLAGSTDTQYF. The CDR3 coding sequence is TGTGCCAGCAGCCTTGGACTAGCGGGAAGCACAGATACGCAGTATTTT. The rearrangement uses TRBV7-3 and TRBJ2-3; 12 bases are a match to TRBD2. Germline V gives CDR1 SGHTA, CDR2 FQGTGA. V was pared by 5 bases and J by 0 bases, with 3 bases of the junction left unmatched. The CDR3 spans 16 residues.

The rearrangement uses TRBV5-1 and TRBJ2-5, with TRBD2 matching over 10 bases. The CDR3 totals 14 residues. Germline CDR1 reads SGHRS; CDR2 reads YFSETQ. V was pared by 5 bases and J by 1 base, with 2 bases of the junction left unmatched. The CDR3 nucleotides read TGCGCCAGCAGTCGGACTAGCGGCCAAGAGACCCAGTACTTC. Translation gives CASSRTSGQETQYF.

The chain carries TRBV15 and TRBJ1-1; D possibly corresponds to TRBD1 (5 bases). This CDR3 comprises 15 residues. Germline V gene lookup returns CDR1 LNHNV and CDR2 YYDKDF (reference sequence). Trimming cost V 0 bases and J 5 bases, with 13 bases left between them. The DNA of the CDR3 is TGTGCCACCAGCAGAGATGTTAGGGGATGGACTGAAGCTTTCTTT. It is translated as CATSRDVRGWTEAFF.

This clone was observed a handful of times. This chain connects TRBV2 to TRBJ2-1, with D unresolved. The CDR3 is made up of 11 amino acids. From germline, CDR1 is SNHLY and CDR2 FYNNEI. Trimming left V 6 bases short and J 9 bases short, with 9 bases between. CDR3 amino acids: CASRQSVEQFF. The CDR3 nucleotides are TGTGCCAGCAGGCAAAGCGTTGAGCAGTTCTTC.

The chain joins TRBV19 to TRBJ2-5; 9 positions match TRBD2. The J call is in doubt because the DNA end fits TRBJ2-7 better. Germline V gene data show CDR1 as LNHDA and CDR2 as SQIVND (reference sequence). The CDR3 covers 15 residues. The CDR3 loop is CASSILAGSSYEQYF. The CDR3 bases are TGTGCCAGTAGTATACTAGCGGGGAGCTCCTACGAGCAGTACTTC.

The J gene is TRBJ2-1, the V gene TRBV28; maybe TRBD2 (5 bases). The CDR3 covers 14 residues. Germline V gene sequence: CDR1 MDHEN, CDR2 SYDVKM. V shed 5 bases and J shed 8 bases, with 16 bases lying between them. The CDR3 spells CASSRPGFSDEQFF. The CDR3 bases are TGTGCCAGCAGTAGGCCGGGATTCTCCGATGAGCAGTTCTTC.

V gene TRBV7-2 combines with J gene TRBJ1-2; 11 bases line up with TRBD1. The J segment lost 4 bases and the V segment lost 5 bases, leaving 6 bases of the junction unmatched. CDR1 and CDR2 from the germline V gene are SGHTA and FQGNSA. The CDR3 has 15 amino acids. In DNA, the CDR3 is TGTGCCAGCAGCCCGGGACAGGGGGTTTCCTATGGCTACACCTTC. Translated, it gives CASSPGQGVSYGYTF.